There are a few counts of the clone carrying this T cell receptor (beta chain). Its antigen is still unknown. This CDR3 spans 12 amino acids. Germline CDR1 is MDHEN and CDR2 is SYDVKM. Trimming took 5 bases from V and 9 from J, leaving 11 bases between them. This record belongs to a study of chemoradiotherapy in HPV16-positive cancers. Across the study: Functional T-cell assays on a couple of HPV16-positive patients' cells defined candidate HPV-specific clones and common TCR motifs. General study points: Candidate HPV-specific clones and E7-related TCR motifs grew in tumor during treatment.

Samples were taken several times over chemoradiotherapy. Method: immunoSEQ multiplex PCR; TCRdb's copy keeps in-frame clones and lacks some. The table includes approximately 11,000 clones, more than 75% detected once. This specimen was taken from a patient who underwent chemoradiotherapy. The clonotype originates from a human donor with HPV-associated anogenital cancer. The chain employs TRBV28 and TRBJ2-1; D unresolved. CDR3 sequence reads: CASSIRTGEQFF. The CDR3 coding sequence is TGTGCCAGCAGTATTCGGACGGGTGAGCAGTTCTTC.